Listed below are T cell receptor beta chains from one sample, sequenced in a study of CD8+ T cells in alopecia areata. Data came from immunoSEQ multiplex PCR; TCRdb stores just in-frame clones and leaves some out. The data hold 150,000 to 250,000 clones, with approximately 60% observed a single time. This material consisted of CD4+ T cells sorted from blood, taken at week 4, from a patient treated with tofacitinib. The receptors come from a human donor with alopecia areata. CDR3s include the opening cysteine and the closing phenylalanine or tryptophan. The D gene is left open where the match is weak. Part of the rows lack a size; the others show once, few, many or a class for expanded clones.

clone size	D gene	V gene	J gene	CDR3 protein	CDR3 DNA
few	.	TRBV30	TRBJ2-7	CAWSVLGFHEQYF	TGTGCCTGGAGTGTACTAGGGTTCCACGAGCAGTACTTC
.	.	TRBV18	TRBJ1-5	CASSPPNQPQHF	TGTGCCAGCTCACCACCCAATCAGCCCCAGCATTTT
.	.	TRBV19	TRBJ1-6	CASSIIWHREDSPLHF	TGTGCCAGTAGTATTATATGGCACAGGGAGGATTCACCCCTCCACTTT
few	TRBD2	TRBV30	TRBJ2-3	CAWSRLAGVVADTQYF	TGTGCCTGGAGTCGCCTAGCGGGGGTAGTCGCAGATACGCAGTATTTT
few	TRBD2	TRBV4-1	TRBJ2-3	CASSQGYGGSPDTQYF	TGCGCCAGCAGCCAAGGGTACGGGGGGTCCCCGGATACGCAGTATTTT
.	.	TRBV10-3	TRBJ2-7	CAISELGNTYEQYF	TGTGCCATCAGTGAGCTCGGCAATACCTACGAGCAGTACTTC
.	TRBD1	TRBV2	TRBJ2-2	CASMVSTGTTGELFF	TGTGCCAGCATGGTGTCGACAGGGACCACCGGGGAGCTGTTTTTT
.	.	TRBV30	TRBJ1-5	CAWRAYSNQPQHF	TGTGCCTGGAGGGCCTATAGCAATCAGCCCCAGCATTTT
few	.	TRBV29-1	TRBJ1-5	CSAGGGWDQPQHF	TGCAGCGCCGGAGGGGGATGGGATCAGCCCCAGCATTTT
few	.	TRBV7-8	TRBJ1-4	CASTIEAGDREKLFF	TGTGCCAGCACCATAGAGGCGGGCGATCGTGAAAAACTGTTTTTT
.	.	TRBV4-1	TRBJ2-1	CASSQPSAGGQFF	TGCGCCAGCAGCCAACCCTCAGCCGGGGGGCAGTTCTTC
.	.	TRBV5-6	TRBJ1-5	CASSLGGQEVPQHF	TGTGCCAGCAGCTTGGGGGGCCAAGAAGTGCCCCAGCATTTT
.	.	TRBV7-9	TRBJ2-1	CASSPGGHNEQFF	TGTGCCAGCAGCCCCGGGGGCCACAATGAGCAGTTCTTC
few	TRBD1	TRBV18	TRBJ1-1	CASSPGQGNTEAFF	TGTGCCAGCTCACCGGGACAGGGGAACACTGAAGCTTTCTTT
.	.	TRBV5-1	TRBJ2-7	CASSLGQGFSYEQYF	TGCGCCAGCAGCTTGGGCCAGGGGTTCTCCTACGAGCAGTACTTC